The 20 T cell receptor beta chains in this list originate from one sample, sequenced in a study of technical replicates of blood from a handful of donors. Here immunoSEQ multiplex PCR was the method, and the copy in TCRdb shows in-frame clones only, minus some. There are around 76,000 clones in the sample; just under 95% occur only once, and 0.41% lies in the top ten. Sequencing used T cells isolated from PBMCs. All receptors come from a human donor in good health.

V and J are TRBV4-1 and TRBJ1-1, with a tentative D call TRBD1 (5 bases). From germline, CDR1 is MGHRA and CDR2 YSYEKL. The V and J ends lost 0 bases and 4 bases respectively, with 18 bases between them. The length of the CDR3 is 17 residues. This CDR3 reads CASSQERRGLNFTEAFF. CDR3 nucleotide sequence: TGCGCCAGCAGCCAAGAAAGGAGGGGCCTTAACTTCACTGAAGCTTTCTTT.

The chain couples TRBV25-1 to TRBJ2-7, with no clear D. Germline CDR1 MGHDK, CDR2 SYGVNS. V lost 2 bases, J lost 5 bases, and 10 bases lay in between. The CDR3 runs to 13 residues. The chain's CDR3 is CASSEPQFHEQYF. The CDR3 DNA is TGTGCCAGCAGTGAACCACAATTCCACGAGCAGTACTTC.

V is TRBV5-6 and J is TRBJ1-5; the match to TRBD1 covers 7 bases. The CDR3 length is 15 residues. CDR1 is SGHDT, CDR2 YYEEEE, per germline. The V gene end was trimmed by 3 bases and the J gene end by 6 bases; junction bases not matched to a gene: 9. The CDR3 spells CASSSTGMVSQPQHF. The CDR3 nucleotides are TGTGCCAGCAGCTCGACAGGGATGGTTAGTCAGCCCCAGCATTTT.

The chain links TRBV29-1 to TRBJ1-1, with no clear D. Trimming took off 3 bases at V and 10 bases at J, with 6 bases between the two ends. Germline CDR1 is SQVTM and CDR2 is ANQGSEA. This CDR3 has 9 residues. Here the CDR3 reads CSVESGAFF. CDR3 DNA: TGCAGCGTTGAGAGCGGAGCTTTCTTT.

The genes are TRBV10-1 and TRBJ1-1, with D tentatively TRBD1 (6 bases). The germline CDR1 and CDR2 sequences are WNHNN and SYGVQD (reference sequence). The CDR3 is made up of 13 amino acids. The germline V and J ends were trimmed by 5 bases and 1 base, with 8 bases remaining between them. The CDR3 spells CASSTGKNTEAFF. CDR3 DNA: TGCGCCAGCAGTACAGGGAAGAACACTGAAGCTTTCTTT.

Here the CDR3 reads CASSSPQGSGANVLTF. The CDR3 DNA reads as TGTGCCAGCAGCTCACCCCAGGGTTCGGGGGCCAACGTCCTGACTTTC. The chain couples TRBV13 to TRBJ2-6; possibly TRBD1 for D (5 bases). Germline CDR1 is PRHDT and CDR2 is FYEKMQ (reference sequence). Trimming took 4 bases from V and 4 from J, leaving 14 bases between them. CDR3 length: 16 amino acids.

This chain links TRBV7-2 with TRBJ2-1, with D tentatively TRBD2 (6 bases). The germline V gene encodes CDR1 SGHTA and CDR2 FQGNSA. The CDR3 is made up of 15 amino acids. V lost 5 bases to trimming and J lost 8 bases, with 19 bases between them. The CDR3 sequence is CASSEHGTRDDEQFF. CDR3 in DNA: TGTGCCAGCAGCGAACACGGGACTCGTGACGATGAGCAGTTCTTC. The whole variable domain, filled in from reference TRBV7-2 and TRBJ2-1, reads GAGVSQSPSNKVTEKGKDVELRCDPISGHTALYWYRQSLGQGLEFLIYFQGNSAPDKSGLPSDRFSAERTGGSVSTLTIQRTQQEDSAVYLCASSEHGTRDDEQFFGPGTRLTVL.

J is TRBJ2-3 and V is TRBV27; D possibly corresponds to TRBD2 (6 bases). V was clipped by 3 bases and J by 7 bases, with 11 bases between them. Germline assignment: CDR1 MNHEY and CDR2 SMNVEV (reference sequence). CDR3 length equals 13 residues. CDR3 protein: CASSFGRLNTQYF. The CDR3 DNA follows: TGTGCCAGCAGTTTCGGGAGACTAAATACGCAGTATTTT.

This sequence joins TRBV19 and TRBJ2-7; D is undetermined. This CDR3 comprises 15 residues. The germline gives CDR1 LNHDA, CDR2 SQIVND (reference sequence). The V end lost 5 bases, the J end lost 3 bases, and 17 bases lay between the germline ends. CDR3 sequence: CASSPSEYSSYEQYF. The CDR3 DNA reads TGTGCCAGTAGTCCCTCGGAGTACTCCAGCTACGAGCAGTACTTC.

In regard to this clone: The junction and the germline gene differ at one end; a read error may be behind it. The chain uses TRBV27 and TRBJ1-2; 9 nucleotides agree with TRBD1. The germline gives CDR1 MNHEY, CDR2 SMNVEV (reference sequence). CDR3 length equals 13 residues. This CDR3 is CAGRRDRDNGYTF. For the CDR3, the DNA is TGTGCCGGCAGAAGGGACAGGGATAATGGCTACACCTTC.

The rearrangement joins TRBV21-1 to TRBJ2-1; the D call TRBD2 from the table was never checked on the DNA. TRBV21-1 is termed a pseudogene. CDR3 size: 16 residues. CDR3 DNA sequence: TGTGCCAGCGAACGAATAGCGGGAGTAGGCTACAATGAGCAGTTCTTC. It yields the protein CASERIAGVGYNEQFF.

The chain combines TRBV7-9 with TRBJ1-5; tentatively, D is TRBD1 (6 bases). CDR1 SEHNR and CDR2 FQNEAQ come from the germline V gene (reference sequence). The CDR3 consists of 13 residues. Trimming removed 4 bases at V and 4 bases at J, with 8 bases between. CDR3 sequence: CASSSQGNQPQHF. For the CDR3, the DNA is TGTGCCAGCAGCTCACAGGGAAATCAGCCCCAGCATTTT.

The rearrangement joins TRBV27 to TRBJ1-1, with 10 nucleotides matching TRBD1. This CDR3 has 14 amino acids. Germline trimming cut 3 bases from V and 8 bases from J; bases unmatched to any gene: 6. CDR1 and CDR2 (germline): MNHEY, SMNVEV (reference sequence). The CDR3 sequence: CASSFKGDRGEAFF. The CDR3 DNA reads TGTGCCAGCAGTTTCAAAGGGGACAGGGGAGAAGCTTTCTTT.

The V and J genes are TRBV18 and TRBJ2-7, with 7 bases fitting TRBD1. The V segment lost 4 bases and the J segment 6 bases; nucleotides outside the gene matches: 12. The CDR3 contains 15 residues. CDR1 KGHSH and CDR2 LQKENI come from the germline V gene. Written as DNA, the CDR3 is TGTGCCAGCTCACTCAGACAGGGTACGTCTGGCGAGCAGTACTTC. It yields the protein CASSLRQGTSGEQYF.

CDR3 nucleotide sequence: TGTGCCAGCAGCTTAATGACTGGAAACAATGAGCAGTTCTTC. Translation gives CASSLMTGNNEQFF. This rearrangement joins TRBV7-3 to TRBJ2-1; D uncertain. The germline CDR1 and CDR2 sequences are SGHTA and FQGTGA. CDR3 length: 14 residues. Between the trimmed V and J ends, which lost 1 base and 5 bases, there was a span of 9 bases.

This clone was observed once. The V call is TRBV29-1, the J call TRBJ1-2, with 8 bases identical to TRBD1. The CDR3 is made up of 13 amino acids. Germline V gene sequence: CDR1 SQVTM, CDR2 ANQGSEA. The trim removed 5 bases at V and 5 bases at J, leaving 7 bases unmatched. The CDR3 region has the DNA TGCAGCGTTCCCAAGGACAGGGATTATGGCTACACCTTC. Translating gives CSVPKDRDYGYTF. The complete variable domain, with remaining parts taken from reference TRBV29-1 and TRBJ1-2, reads SAVISQKPSRDICQRGTSLTIQCQVDSQVTMMFWYRQQPGQSLTLIATANQGSEATYESGFVIDKFPISRPNLTFSTLTVSNMSPEDSSIYLCSVPKDRDYGYTFGSGTRLTVV.

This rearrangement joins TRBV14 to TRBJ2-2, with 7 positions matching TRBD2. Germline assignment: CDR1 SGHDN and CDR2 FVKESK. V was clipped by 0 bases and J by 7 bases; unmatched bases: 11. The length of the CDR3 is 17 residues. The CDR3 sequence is CASSQDLAGVIGGELFF. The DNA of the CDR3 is TGTGCCAGCAGCCAAGATCTTGCGGGAGTAATAGGCGGGGAGCTGTTTTTT.

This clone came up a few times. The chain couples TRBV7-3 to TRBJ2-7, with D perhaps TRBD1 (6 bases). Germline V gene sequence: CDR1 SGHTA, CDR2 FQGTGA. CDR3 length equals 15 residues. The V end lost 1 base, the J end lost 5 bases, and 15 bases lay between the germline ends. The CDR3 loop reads CASSLRPTGLNEQYF. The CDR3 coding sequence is TGTGCCAGCAGCTTAAGGCCTACAGGGCTCAACGAGCAGTACTTC.

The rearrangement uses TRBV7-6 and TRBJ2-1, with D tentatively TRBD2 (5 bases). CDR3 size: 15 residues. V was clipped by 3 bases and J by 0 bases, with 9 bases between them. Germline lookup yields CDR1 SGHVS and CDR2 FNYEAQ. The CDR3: CASSFGRVSYNEQFF. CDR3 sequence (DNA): TGTGCCAGCAGCTTTGGGCGGGTCTCCTACAATGAGCAGTTCTTC.

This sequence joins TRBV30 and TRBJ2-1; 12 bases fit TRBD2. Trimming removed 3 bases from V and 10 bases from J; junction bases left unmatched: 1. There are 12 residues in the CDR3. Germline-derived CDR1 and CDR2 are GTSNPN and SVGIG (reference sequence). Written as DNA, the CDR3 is TGTGCCTGGAGAGGACTAGCGGGGGAGCAGTTCTTC. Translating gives CAWRGLAGEQFF.